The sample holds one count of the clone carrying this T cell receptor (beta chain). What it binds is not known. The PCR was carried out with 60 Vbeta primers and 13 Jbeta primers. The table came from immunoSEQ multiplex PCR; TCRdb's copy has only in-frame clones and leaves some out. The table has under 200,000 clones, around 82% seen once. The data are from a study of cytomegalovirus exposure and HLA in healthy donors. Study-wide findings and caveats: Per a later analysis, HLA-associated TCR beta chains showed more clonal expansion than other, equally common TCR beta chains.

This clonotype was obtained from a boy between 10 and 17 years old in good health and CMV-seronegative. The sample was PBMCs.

The CDR3 DNA sequence: TGTGCCAGCAGCTCCTCAGGGCCGAGGAGTGGCTACACCTTC. Translation gives CASSSSGPRSGYTF. The chain combines TRBV27 with TRBJ1-2, with a weak D call TRBD1 (5 bases). The V end was cut by 6 bases, the J end by 7 bases, with 18 bases between. This CDR3 comprises 14 residues. CDR1 is MNHEY and CDR2 is SMNVEV in the germline V gene (reference sequence).